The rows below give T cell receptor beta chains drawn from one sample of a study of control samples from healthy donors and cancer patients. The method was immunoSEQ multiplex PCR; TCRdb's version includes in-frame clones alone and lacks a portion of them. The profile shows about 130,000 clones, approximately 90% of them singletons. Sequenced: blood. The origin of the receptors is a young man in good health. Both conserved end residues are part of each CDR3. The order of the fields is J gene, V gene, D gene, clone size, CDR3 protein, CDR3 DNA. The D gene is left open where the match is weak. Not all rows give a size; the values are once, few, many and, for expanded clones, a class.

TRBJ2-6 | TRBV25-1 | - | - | CASSGLDRYSGANVLTF | TGTGCCAGCAGTGGGCTGGACAGATACTCTGGGGCCAACGTCCTGACTTTC
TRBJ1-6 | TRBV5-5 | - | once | CASSFSLGAGGNSPLHF | TGTGCCAGCAGCTTTTCCCTCGGGGCAGGTGGGAATTCACCCCTCCACTTT
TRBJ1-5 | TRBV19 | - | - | CASSTHGNQPQHF | TGTGCCAGTAGTACCCACGGGAATCAGCCCCAGCATTTT
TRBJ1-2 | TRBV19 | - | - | CASSIPPPRFGSGICGYTF | TGTGCCAGTAGTATCCCCCCCCCTCGGTTTGGGTCCGGGATTTGTGGCTACACCTTC
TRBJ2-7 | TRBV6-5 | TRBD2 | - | CASSGTRSSYEQYF | TGTGCCAGCTCTGGGACTAGGAGCTCCTACGAGCAGTACTTC
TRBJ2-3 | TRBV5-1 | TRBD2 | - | CASSSSLAGGSTDTQYF | TGCGCCAGCAGCTCCTCATTAGCGGGGGGAAGCACAGATACGCAGTATTTT
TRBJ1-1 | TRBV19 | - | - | CASSRGTEAFF | TGTGCCAGTAGTAGGGGCACTGAAGCTTTCTTT
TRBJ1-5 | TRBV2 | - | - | CASGMDVQPQHF | TGTGCCAGTGGAATGGACGTTCAGCCCCAGCATTTT
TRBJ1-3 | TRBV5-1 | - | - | CASSLVDSRSGNTIYF | TGCGCCAGCAGCTTGGTCGACTCCCGCTCTGGAAACACCATATATTTT
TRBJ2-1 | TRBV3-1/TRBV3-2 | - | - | CASSQGAAGGGRAPYNEQFF | TGTGCCAGCAGCCAAGGAGCGGCAGGTGGGGGAAGGGCTCCCTACAATGAGCAGTTCTTC
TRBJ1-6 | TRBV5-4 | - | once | CASSFGANSPLHF | TGTGCCAGCAGCTTTGGGGCGAATTCACCCCTCCACTTT
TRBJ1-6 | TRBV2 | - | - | CASSRPGTGNSPLHF | TGTGCCAGCAGTCGGCCCGGGACTGGAAATTCACCCCTCCACTTT
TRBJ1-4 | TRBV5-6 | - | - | CASSLRAGVEKLFF | TGTGCCAGCAGCTTGCGGGCAGGGGTTGAAAAACTGTTTTTT
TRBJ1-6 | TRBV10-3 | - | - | CAIRDRDGNSPLHF | TGTGCCATCAGAGACCGGGACGGAAATTCACCCCTCCACTTT
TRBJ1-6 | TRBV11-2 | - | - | CASSTTKAYNSPLHF | TGTGCCAGCAGCACTACCAAGGCCTATAATTCACCCCTCCACTTT
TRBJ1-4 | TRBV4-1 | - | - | CASSRVGAELFF | TGCGCCAGCAGCCGGGTGGGGGCGGAACTGTTTTTT
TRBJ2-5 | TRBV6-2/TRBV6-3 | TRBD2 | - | CASSYPSRGLVPQETQYF | TGTGCCAGCAGTTACCCCTCGCGGGGACTAGTCCCCCAAGAGACCCAGTACTTC
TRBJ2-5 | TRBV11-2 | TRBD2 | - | CASSLGLETVGGEETQYF | TGTGCCAGCAGCTTGGGACTAGAAACCGTGGGAGGTGAAGAGACCCAGTACTTC
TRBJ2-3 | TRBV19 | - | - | CASSIVGTDTQYF | TGTGCCAGTAGTATAGTAGGCACAGATACGCAGTATTTT
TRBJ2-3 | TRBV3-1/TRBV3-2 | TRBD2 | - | CASSPVLLAGGTDTQYF | TGTGCCAGCAGCCCGGTTCTTCTAGCGGGGGGGACAGATACGCAGTATTTT
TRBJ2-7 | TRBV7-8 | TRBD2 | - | CASSLPNPPLRGGINEQYF | TGTGCCAGCAGCTTACCCAACCCCCCCTTGCGGGGGGGCATCAACGAGCAGTACTTC
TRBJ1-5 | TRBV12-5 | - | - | CASGASDSNQPQHF | TGTGCTAGTGGTGCATCGGATAGCAATCAGCCCCAGCATTTT
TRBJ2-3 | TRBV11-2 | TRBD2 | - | CASSLGTASGGAGDTQYF | TGTGCCAGCAGCTTAGGGACGGCTAGCGGGGGGGCGGGAGATACGCAGTATTTT
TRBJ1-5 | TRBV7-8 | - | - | CASSFFGRTVGTNQPQHF | TGTGCCAGCAGCTTTTTTGGACGGACAGTAGGTACGAATCAGCCCCAGCATTTT
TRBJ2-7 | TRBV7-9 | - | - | CASSLATGSYEQYF | TGTGCCAGCAGCTTAGCGACAGGATCCTACGAGCAGTACTTC
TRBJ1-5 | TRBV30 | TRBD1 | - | CAWSVPGGIQPQHF | TGTGCCTGGAGTGTCCCAGGGGGGATTCAGCCCCAGCATTTT
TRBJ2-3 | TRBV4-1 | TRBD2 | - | CASSPSGDGGDTQYF | TGCGCCAGCAGCCCAAGTGGGGACGGGGGGGATACGCAGTATTTT
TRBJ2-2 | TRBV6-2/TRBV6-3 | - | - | CASSYVVGGPITGELFF | TGTGCCAGCAGTTATGTTGTCGGGGGGCCAATCACCGGGGAGCTGTTTTTT
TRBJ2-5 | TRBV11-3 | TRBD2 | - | CASSSRVAGGSEAQYF | TGTGCCAGCAGCTCCCGAGTAGCGGGGGGCTCAGAGGCCCAGTACTTC
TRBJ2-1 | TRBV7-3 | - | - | CASSWVGGLSSYNEQFF | TGTGCCAGCAGCTGGGTGGGGGGCCTTAGCTCCTACAATGAGCAGTTCTTC
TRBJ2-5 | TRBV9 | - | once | CASSVFPGLGQETQYF | TGTGCCAGCAGCGTATTCCCGGGACTCGGCCAAGAGACCCAGTACTTC
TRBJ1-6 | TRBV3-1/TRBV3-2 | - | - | CASSPIETGFNSPLHF | TGTGCCAGCAGCCCAATCGAGACAGGATTTAATTCACCCCTCCACTTT
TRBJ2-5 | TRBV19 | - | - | CASRDDQETQYF | TGTGCCAGTCGGGACGACCAAGAGACCCAGTACTTC
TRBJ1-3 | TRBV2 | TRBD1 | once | CASSERDSSFSGNTIYF | TGTGCCAGCAGTGAGCGGGACAGTTCCTTCTCTGGAAACACCATATATTTT
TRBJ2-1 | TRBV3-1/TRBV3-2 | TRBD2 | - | CASSQDHQGGNEQFF | TGTGCCAGCAGCCAAGATCATCAGGGAGGGAATGAGCAGTTCTTC
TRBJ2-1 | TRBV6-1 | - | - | CASSETVRPHNEQFF | TGTGCCAGCAGTGAGACCGTTCGGCCTCACAATGAGCAGTTCTTC
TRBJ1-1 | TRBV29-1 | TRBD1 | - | CSVEGGQGANTEAFF | TGCAGCGTTGAGGGCGGACAGGGGGCAAACACTGAAGCTTTCTTT